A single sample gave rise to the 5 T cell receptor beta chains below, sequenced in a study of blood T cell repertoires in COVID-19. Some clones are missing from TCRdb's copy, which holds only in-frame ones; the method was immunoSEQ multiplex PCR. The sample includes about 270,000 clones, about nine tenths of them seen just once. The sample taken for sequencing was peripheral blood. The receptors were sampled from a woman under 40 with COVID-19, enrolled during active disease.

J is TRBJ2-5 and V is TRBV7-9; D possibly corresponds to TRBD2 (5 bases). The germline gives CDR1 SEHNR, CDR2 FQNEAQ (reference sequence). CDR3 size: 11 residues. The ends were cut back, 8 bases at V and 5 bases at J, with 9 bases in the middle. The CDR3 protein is CASSGGETQYF. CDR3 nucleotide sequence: TGTGCCAGCTCTGGCGGGGAGACCCAGTACTTC.

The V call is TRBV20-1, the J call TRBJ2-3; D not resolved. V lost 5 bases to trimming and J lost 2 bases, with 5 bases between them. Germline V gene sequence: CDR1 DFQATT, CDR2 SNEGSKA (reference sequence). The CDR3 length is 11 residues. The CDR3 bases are TGCAGTGCTCCCCACACAGATACGCAGTATTTT. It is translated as CSAPHTDTQYF.

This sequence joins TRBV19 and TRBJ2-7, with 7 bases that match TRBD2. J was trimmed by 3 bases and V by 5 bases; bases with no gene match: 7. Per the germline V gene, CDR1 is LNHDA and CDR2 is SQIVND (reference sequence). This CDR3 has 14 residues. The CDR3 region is CASSVSGRDYEQYF. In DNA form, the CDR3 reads TGTGCCAGTAGTGTTAGCGGGCGGGACTACGAGCAGTACTTC.

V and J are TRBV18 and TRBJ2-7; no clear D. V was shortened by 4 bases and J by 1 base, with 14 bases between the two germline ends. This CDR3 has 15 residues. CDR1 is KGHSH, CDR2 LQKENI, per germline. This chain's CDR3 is CASSQSPGSSYEQYF. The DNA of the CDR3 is TGTGCCAGCTCACAGTCTCCGGGTTCTTCCTACGAGCAGTACTTC.

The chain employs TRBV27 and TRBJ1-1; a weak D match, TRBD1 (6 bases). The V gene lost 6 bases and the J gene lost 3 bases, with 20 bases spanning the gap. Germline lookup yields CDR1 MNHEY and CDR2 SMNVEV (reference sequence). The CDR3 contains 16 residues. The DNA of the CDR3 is TGTGCCAGCAGGAGGTCCAAGGACAGCATTTACACTGAAGCTTTCTTT. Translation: CASRRSKDSIYTEAFF.